Here is one T cell receptor (beta chain) with its context. Antigen specificity is unknown. V was trimmed by 0 bases and J by 5 bases, leaving 14 bases between them. Germline V gene sequence: CDR1 MNHNY, CDR2 SVGAGI (reference sequence). This CDR3 has 16 residues. The sample originates from a study of cytomegalovirus exposure and HLA in healthy donors. PCR used 60 Vbeta primers and 13 Jbeta primers. The method was immunoSEQ multiplex PCR; TCRdb's version includes in-frame clones alone and lacks a portion of them. The sample consists of about 230,000 clones, approximately 90% of them appearing once. The study, taken as a whole, reports: A likely sequencing artifact accounted for one observed cluster of highly shared sequence variants. Segments of the TCR beta V type were, in most cases, productive about 87% or about 30% of the time in an earlier analysis. From TCR beta sequences, most subjects' HLA-A and HLA-B alleles were reportedly predicted accurately.

Source material: PBMCs. The V and J genes are TRBV6-6 and TRBJ1-5; D is ambiguous. The clonotype originates from a young woman in good health and CMV-seronegative. The chain's CDR3 is CASSYSSRGRDQPQHF. The CDR3, as DNA: TGTGCCAGCAGTTACTCGAGCAGAGGGAGAGATCAGCCCCAGCATTTT.